This TCR beta chain was sequenced for a study of blood T cell repertoires in COVID-19. TCRdb's copy holds only in-frame clones and misses some; the assay was immunoSEQ multiplex PCR. The sample yields 25,000 to 30,000 clones, 75% to 90% seen once. Germline CDR1 is SQVTM and CDR2 is ANQGSEA. This CDR3 is 13 amino acids long. With 6 bases clipped from V and 8 bases from J, the junction kept 7 bases outside the gene matches. This clonotype was sampled from a human donor with acute or convalescent COVID-19. The donor label of this sample is uncertain. V and J are TRBV29-1 and TRBJ2-3; TRBD1 aligns across 11 bases. Sequencing was performed on peripheral blood. The chain's CDR3 is CSVVGQGASTQYF. The CDR3 region has the DNA TGCAGCGTGGTAGGACAGGGGGCAAGTACGCAGTATTTT.